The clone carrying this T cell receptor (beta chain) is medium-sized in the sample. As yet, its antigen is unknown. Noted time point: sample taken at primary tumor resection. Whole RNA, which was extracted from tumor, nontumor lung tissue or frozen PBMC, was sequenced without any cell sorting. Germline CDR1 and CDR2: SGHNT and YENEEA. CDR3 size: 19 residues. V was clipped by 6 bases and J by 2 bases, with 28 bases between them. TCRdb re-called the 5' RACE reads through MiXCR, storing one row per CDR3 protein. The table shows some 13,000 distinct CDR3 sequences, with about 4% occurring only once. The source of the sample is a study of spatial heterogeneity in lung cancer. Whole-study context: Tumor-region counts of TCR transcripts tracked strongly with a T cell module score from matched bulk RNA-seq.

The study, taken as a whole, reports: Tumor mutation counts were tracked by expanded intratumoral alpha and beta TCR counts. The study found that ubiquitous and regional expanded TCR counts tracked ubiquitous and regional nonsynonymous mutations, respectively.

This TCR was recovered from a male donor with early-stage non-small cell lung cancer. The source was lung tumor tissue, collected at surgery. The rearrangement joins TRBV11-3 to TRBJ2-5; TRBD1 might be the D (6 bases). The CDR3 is CASRSRPPPPTGIQETQYF. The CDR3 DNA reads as TGTGCCAGCAGGTCTCGTCCCCCGCCACCGACAGGAATACAAGAGACCCAGTACTTC.